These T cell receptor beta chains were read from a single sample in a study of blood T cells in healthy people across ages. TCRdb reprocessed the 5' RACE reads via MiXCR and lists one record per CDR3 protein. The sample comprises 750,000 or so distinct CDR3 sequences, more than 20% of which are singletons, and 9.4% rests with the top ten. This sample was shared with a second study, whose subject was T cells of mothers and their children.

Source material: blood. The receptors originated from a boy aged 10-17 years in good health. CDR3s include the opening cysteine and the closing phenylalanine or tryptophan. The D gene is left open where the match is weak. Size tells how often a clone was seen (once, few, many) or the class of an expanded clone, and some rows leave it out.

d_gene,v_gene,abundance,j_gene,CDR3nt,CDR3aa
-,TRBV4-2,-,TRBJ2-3,TGTGCCAGCAGCCAAGATCTGGGGATATTAAGAGATACGCAGTATTTT,CASSQDLGILRDTQYF
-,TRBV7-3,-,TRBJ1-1,TGTGCCAGCAGCTTAGGTAATGTGGCGAACACTGAAGCTTTCTTT,CASSLGNVANTEAFF
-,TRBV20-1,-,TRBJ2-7,TGCAGTGCTAGAGATCGGATCTCGGCGGACTCCTACGAGCAGTACTTC,CSARDRISADSYEQYF
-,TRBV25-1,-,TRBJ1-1,TGTGCCAGCAGCCATGGGGGCTCGAGGACTGAAGCTTTCTTT,CASSHGGSRTEAFF
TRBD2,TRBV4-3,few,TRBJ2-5,TGCGCCAGCAGCTACGGCAGCGGGGAGGAGACCCAGTACTTC,CASSYGSGEETQYF
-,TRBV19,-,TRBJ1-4,TGTGCCAGTAGTATTCCCGGGAGGGAACTGTTTTTT,CASSIPGRELFF
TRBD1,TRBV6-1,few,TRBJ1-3,TGTGCCAGCACCCGCGGTGGGACAGGGCTGGGAAACACCATATATTTT,CASTRGGTGLGNTIYF
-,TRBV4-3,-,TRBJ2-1,TGCGCCAGCAGCCAAGACGGAACAGGAGCCTACAATGAGCAGTTCTTC,CASSQDGTGAYNEQFF
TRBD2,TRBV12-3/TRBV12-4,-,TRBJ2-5,TGTGCCAGTACGAAACTAGCGGGAGCGGAGACCCAGTACTTC,CASTKLAGAETQYF
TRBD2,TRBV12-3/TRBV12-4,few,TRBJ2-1,TGTGCCAGCAGGCAGACAGGGACTAGCGCCTACAATGAGCAGTTCTTC,CASRQTGTSAYNEQFF
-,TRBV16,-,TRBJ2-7,TGTGCCAGCAGCCACCCATTCAACTACGAGCAGTACTTC,CASSHPFNYEQYF
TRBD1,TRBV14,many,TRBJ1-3,TGTGCCAGCAGCGTACAGGGGGCGAGCTCTGGAAACACCATATATTTT,CASSVQGASSGNTIYF
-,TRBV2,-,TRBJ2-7,TGTGCCAGCAGTGATCAAAGCGGGTACGAGCAGTACTTC,CASSDQSGYEQYF
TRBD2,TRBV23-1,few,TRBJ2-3,TGCGCCAGCAGTCAAATACGGGAACTAGCGGGAGCGACAGATACGCAGTATTTT,CASSQIRELAGATDTQYF
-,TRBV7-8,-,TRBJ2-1,TGTGCCAGCAGCTTAGTATTGGAAGGGTACAATGAGCAGTTCTTC,CASSLVLEGYNEQFF
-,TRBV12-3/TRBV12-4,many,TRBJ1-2,TGTGCCAGCAGTGGGGACGGCTACACCTTC,CASSGDGYTF
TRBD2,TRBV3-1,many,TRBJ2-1,TGTGCCAGCAGCCCGGGACTAGCCGTCTACAATGAGCAGTTCTTC,CASSPGLAVYNEQFF
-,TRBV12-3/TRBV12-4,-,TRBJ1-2,TGTGCCAGCAGCCAACAAAGTTATGGCTACACCTTC,CASSQQSYGYTF
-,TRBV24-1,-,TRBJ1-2,TGTGCCACCAGTGAAGGGACGGTCTATGGCTACACCTTC,CATSEGTVYGYTF
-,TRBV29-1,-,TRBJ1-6,TGCAGCGTTGGGCAGGGTGGTGATTCACCCCTCCACTTT,CSVGQGGDSPLHF
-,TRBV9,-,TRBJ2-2,TGTGCCAGCAGCGTAGGCGGTTCGAACACCGGGGAGCTGTTTTTT,CASSVGGSNTGELFF
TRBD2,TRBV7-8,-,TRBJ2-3,TGTGCCAGCAGCGAGACTAGCGGGGGGCGGTCAGATACGCAGTATTTT,CASSETSGGRSDTQYF
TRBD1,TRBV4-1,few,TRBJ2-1,TGCGCCAGCAGCCACGTAACGGGACAGACTTACAATGAGCAGTTCTTC,CASSHVTGQTYNEQFF
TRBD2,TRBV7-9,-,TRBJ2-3,TGTGCCAGCAGCTTGCGGGAGGGCCGTAGAGATACGCAGTATTTT,CASSLREGRRDTQYF
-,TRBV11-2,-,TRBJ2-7,TGTGCCAGCAGCTTGGGCTGGAAGCCCTACGAGCAGTACTTC,CASSLGWKPYEQYF
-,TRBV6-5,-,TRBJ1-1,TGTGCCAGCAGTTCCCAGGTGGGGCACAAGGCGAAAAACACTGAAGCTTTCTTT,CASSSQVGHKAKNTEAFF
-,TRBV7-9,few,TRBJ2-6,TGTGCCAGCAGCCACCCGACAGGATTGAATCCTGGGGCCAACGTCCTGACTTTC,CASSHPTGLNPGANVLTF
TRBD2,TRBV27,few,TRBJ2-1,TGTGCCAGCAGTTTGAGACTAGCGGGAGTCATTGAGCAGTTCTTC,CASSLRLAGVIEQFF